The 25 T cell receptor beta chains reported below all come from one sample, sequenced in a study of T cell changes during pregnancy in multiple sclerosis. Only in-frame clones appear in the TCRdb table, and some are missing; sequencing was by immunoSEQ multiplex PCR. The sample consists of 85,000 to 100,000 clones, 85% to 95% of them appearing once. This material consisted of peripheral blood, taken in the first trimester of pregnancy. Receptor source: a female donor with multiple sclerosis, enrolled in a pregnancy study.

V usage is TRBV9 and J usage is TRBJ2-5, with 9 bases matching TRBD1. CDR1 and CDR2 from the germline V gene are SGDLS and YYNGEE. This CDR3 spans 14 amino acids. With 0 bases clipped from V and 5 bases from J, the junction kept 2 bases outside the gene matches. The CDR3 DNA reads as TGTGCCAGCAGCGTAGGGACAGGGGTGGAGACCCAGTACTTC. As protein: CASSVGTGVETQYF.

V gene TRBV4-1 combines with J gene TRBJ2-1; 10 positions agree with TRBD2. V was pared by 1 base and J by 6 bases, with 9 bases of the junction left unmatched. Germline V CDR1 and CDR2: MGHRA, YSYEKL. The CDR3 spans 17 residues. The CDR3 loop is CASSQVSSGSLRNEQFF. CDR3 DNA sequence: TGCGCCAGCAGCCAAGTGTCTAGCGGGAGCTTACGCAATGAGCAGTTCTTC.

The rearrangement joins TRBV5-1 to TRBJ2-7, with TRBD2 matching over 10 bases. The CDR3 is 18 residues long. Germline-derived CDR1 and CDR2 are SGHRS and YFSETQ. V lost 2 bases, J lost 6 bases, and 17 bases stayed unmatched. The CDR3 spells CASSFSPASGSPQSEQYF. CDR3 DNA sequence: TGCGCCAGCAGCTTTTCCCCGGCTAGCGGGAGCCCCCAATCCGAGCAGTACTTC.

The genes are TRBV13 and TRBJ2-1, with 7 bases lining up with TRBD1. The CDR3 length is 14 residues. Germline values: CDR1 PRHDT, CDR2 FYEKMQ (reference sequence). V shed 1 base and J 7 bases; nucleotides not matched to a gene: 4. CDR3 sequence: CASSLDRGVNEQFF. DNA for the CDR3: TGTGCCAGCAGCTTAGACAGGGGCGTAAATGAGCAGTTCTTC.

This clone appeared once. V is TRBV11-1 and J is TRBJ2-7; TRBD1 matches at 12 bases. Trimming took 4 bases from V and 4 from J; bases not matched to a gene: 8. This CDR3 comprises 16 residues. Germline V gives CDR1 SGHAT, CDR2 FQDESV (reference sequence). CDR3 loop: CASSSSGTGGRYEQYF. The DNA of the CDR3 is TGTGCCAGCAGCTCCTCCGGGACAGGGGGCCGGTACGAGCAGTACTTC.

The chain combines TRBV28 with TRBJ1-2, with D maybe TRBD1 (5 bases). V was shortened by 3 bases and J by 7 bases, with 15 bases between the two germline ends. The CDR3 is 14 amino acids. CDR1 and CDR2 from the germline V gene are MDHEN and SYDVKM. CDR3 in DNA: TGTGCCAGCAGTTTTCGGGGGTTTGGAAGTGGCTACACCTTC. It codes for CASSFRGFGSGYTF.

The genes are TRBV25-1 and TRBJ1-6; 8 bases align to TRBD1. Trimming at V came to 6 bases and at J to 10 bases, leaving 5 bases not matched to a gene. CDR1 is MGHDK, CDR2 SYGVNS, per germline. This CDR3 spans 13 amino acids. CDR3 in DNA: TGTGCCAGCAGACCGGGACAGGAATCACCCCTCCACTTT. Translation: CASRPGQESPLHF.

In this sample, this clone turned up a few times. The chain joins TRBV5-1 to TRBJ2-5; D possibly corresponds to TRBD1 (6 bases). Per germline, CDR1 SGHRS and CDR2 YFSETQ. V lost 1 base and J 4 bases, leaving 11 bases between the germline ends. The CDR3 is 14 amino acids. The CDR3 DNA sequence: TGCGCCAGCAGCTTGACAGGGTGGGGAGAGACCCAGTACTTC. Amino acid sequence: CASSLTGWGETQYF.

The chain has TRBV10-2 and TRBJ2-5, with a possible D match to TRBD2 (6 bases). Trimming cost V 2 bases and J 5 bases, with 15 bases left between them. Germline CDR1 and CDR2: WSHSY and SAAADI. CDR3 length equals 15 residues. In nucleotides, the CDR3 is TGCGCCAGCAGTGAGCTGGGGGGAGGTTCGGAGACCCAGTACTTC. Translating gives CASSELGGGSETQYF.

V and J are TRBV20-1 and TRBJ1-1; D is uncertain. From germline, CDR1 is DFQATT and CDR2 SNEGSKA (reference sequence). V was shortened by 3 bases and J by 3 bases, with 5 bases between the two germline ends. CDR3 size: 11 residues. The CDR3 reads CSARRDTEAFF. Written as DNA, the CDR3 is TGCAGTGCTAGGAGGGACACTGAAGCTTTCTTT.

In its sample, this clone was seen once. The chain joins TRBV14 to TRBJ2-1, with 9 positions matching TRBD1. This CDR3 has 16 residues. CDR1 and CDR2 (germline): SGHDN, FVKESK. Trimming took 2 bases from V and 7 from J; bases not matched to a gene: 9. This CDR3 is CASSQLPRDRENEQFF. The CDR3, as DNA: TGTGCCAGCAGCCAACTACCCCGGGACAGGGAAAATGAGCAGTTCTTC.

V and J are TRBV6-1 and TRBJ2-7, with a weak D call TRBD1 (6 bases). Germline loops: CDR1 MNHNS, CDR2 SASEGT. The CDR3 is 13 amino acids. The V end was cut by 7 bases, the J end by 2 bases, with 12 bases between. As DNA, the CDR3 is TGTGCCAGCATCCGGGACATGGCCTACGAGCAGTACTTC. The encoded protein is CASIRDMAYEQYF.

This clone has only a few counts. The chain couples TRBV5-1 to TRBJ1-1, with D tentatively TRBD1 (5 bases). Germline V CDR1 and CDR2: SGHRS, YFSETQ. The CDR3 runs to 14 residues. The ends were cut back, 0 bases at V and 0 bases at J, with 6 bases in the middle. The CDR3 sequence: CASSLGTMNTEAFF. In DNA, the CDR3 is TGCGCCAGCAGCTTGGGGACAATGAACACTGAAGCTTTCTTT.

The chain uses TRBV7-9 and TRBJ2-5; 8 bases agree with TRBD2. The V and J ends lost 5 bases and 3 bases, in that order; junction bases with no gene match: 8. Germline CDR1 reads SEHNR; CDR2 reads FQNEAQ (reference sequence). This CDR3 has 15 amino acids. For the CDR3, the DNA is TGTGCCAGCAGCCCCGGGGGGGGGATGGAAGAGACCCAGTACTTC. This codes for CASSPGGGMEETQYF.

The table lists this clone with a count of one. V is TRBV4-1 and J is TRBJ2-2; the D gene is possibly TRBD1 (6 bases). V was clipped by 3 bases and J by 4 bases, with 12 bases between them. The CDR3 is made up of 15 amino acids. Germline-derived CDR1 and CDR2 are MGHRA and YSYEKL. CDR3 sequence reads: CASSQPRTATGELFF. The CDR3 DNA reads as TGCGCCAGCAGCCAGCCAAGGACAGCCACCGGGGAGCTGTTTTTT.

The rearrangement joins TRBV11-2 to TRBJ1-5; 9 positions match TRBD1. CDR3 length equals 17 residues. Trimming took 4 bases from V and 8 from J; bases not matched to a gene: 15. From germline, CDR1 is SGHAT and CDR2 FQNNGV. The CDR3 nucleotides read TGTGCCAGCAGCTCGAGAACTAATCCGGGACAGGGAAAGCCCCAGCATTTT. Its protein product is CASSSRTNPGQGKPQHF.

This rearrangement joins TRBV4-1 to TRBJ1-5; D might be TRBD1 (6 bases). The CDR3 runs 15 residues. The germline V and J ends were trimmed by 2 bases and 3 bases, with 11 bases remaining between them. Germline V gene lookup returns CDR1 MGHRA and CDR2 YSYEKL. The CDR3, as DNA: TGCGCCAGCAGCCAACCACAGGGAAACAATCAGCCCCAGCATTTT. This sequence encodes CASSQPQGNNQPQHF.

In regard to this clone: Other DNA sequences in the same sample also yield this CDR3. The V gene is TRBV28, the J gene TRBJ2-7; TRBD2 agrees at 13 bases. The V gene end was trimmed by 5 bases and the J gene end by 0 bases; junction bases not matched to a gene: 1. The CDR3 totals 15 residues. The germline gives CDR1 MDHEN, CDR2 SYDVKM. The chain's CDR3 is CASSRTSGSSYEQYF. The CDR3 bases are TGTGCCAGCAGTCGGACTAGCGGGAGCTCCTACGAGCAGTACTTC.

This clone has a single count. The V gene is TRBV19, the J gene TRBJ2-3; 12 bases fit TRBD2. After removal of 5 bases from V and 3 bases from J, the junction contained 9 bases not matched to a gene. Germline CDR1 reads LNHDA; CDR2 reads SQIVND (reference sequence). This CDR3 has 17 amino acids. The CDR3 protein is CASSWALAGGPTDTQYF. CDR3 nucleotides: TGTGCCAGTAGTTGGGCCCTAGCGGGAGGGCCAACAGATACGCAGTATTTT.

This chain links TRBV5-4 with TRBJ2-5, with D perhaps TRBD2 (5 bases). Germline lookup yields CDR1 SGHNT and CDR2 YYREEE (reference sequence). Trimming shortened V by 4 bases and J by 2 bases, and 12 bases separated the two germline ends. The CDR3 spans 14 residues. The CDR3 spells CASSQGGRQETQYF. The CDR3 DNA is TGTGCCAGCAGCCAAGGAGGACGGCAAGAGACCCAGTACTTC. Combining the CDR3 with reference TRBV5-4 and TRBJ2-5 gives the whole variable domain ETGVTQSPTHLIKTRGQQVTLRCSSQSGHNTVSWYQQALGQGPQFIFQYYREEENGRGNFPPRFSGLQFPNYSSELNVNALELDDSALYLCASSQGGRQETQYFGPGTRLLVL.

This chain links TRBV19 with TRBJ1-4; no clear D. This CDR3 is 14 amino acids long. Trimming removed 7 bases from V and 8 bases from J, with 17 bases in between. The germline gives CDR1 LNHDA, CDR2 SQIVND (reference sequence). The CDR3 DNA is TGTGCCAGTAAAAGCAGGCCTGCCTTCGAAAAACTGTTTTTT. Translation gives CASKSRPAFEKLFF.

This chain connects TRBV29-1 to TRBJ1-1, with D possibly being TRBD1 (5 bases). This CDR3 has 12 residues. Germline V lookup: CDR1 SQVTM, CDR2 ANQGSEA. CDR3 DNA sequence: TGCAGGGCGGGACGGGCGAACACTGAAGCTTTCTTT. It specifies CRAGRANTEAFF.

The V and J genes are TRBV28 and TRBJ2-7, with D possibly matching TRBD2 (7 bases). Germline lookup yields CDR1 MDHEN and CDR2 SYDVKM. The CDR3 loop spans 14 amino acids. With 8 bases removed from V and 3 bases from J, the gap between germline ends came to 17 bases. The CDR3 DNA reads TGTGCCAGCTCCAGCGGGGACAAAATCTACGAGCAGTACTTC. As protein: CASSSGDKIYEQYF.

The chain recombines TRBV10-2 with TRBJ2-7, with a tentative D call TRBD1 (5 bases). The V gene's germline CDR1 is WSHSY and CDR2 SAAADI. V was shortened by 3 bases and J by 5 bases, with 17 bases between the two germline ends. The CDR3 has 15 amino acids. CDR3 sequence: CASSDPKGAIHEQYF. The CDR3, as DNA: TGCGCCAGCAGTGACCCGAAAGGGGCGATCCACGAGCAGTACTTC.

The rearrangement uses TRBV27 and TRBJ1-5; 7 positions agree with TRBD1. The germline gives CDR1 MNHEY, CDR2 SMNVEV (reference sequence). The CDR3 has 15 amino acids. Trimming cost V 6 bases and J 0 bases; bases outside gene matches: 5. CDR3 sequence reads: CASRGTAYSNQPQHF. CDR3 DNA: TGTGCCAGCAGAGGGACAGCATATAGCAATCAGCCCCAGCATTTT.